These T cell receptor beta chains were read from a single sample in a study of metastatic and nonmetastatic thyroid tumors. TCRdb redid the clone calls on the PCR reads using MiXCR. The data hold tens of thousands of clones, with 25% observed a single time. Material: blood. Receptor source: a female donor with papillary thyroid cancer or a benign thyroid nodule (not recorded which). Some clones in this sample may be carry-over from other donors' samples. Each CDR3 is given with its conserved first and last residue. Fields, in order: CDR3 DNA, CDR3 protein, V gene, D gene, clone size, J gene. The D gene is left open where the match is weak. The size of a clone is reported for some rows only, either as once, few or many, or as a class for expanded clones.

DNA: TGTGCCAGTAAAAATTTCGGGGGAGGCCCCGAGGATCAGCCCCAGCATTTT
CDR3: CASKNFGGGPEDQPQHF
V: TRBV19
D: .
size: .
J: TRBJ1-5

DNA: TGTGCCAGCTCACCCGACAGGGTTTGGGGCACCGGGGAGCTGTTTTTT
CDR3: CASSPDRVWGTGELFF
V: TRBV18
D: TRBD1
size: many
J: TRBJ2-2

DNA: TGCAGCGTTGACAGGGTTAGCACAGATACGCAGTATTTT
CDR3: CSVDRVSTDTQYF
V: TRBV29-1
D: .
size: many
J: TRBJ2-3

DNA: TGTGCCTGGAGTGTATCATCGAGGGGAAACACCATATATTTT
CDR3: CAWSVSSRGNTIYF
V: TRBV30
D: .
size: .
J: TRBJ1-3

DNA: TGTGCCAGCAGTGAATGGGGCAGAAGTATTCGCTACACCTTC
CDR3: CASSEWGRSIRYTF
V: TRBV25-1
D: .
size: few
J: TRBJ1-2

DNA: TGCAGTGCTAGGATCCCGGGAGTCAGGAACAATGAGCAGTTCTTC
CDR3: CSARIPGVRNNEQFF
V: TRBV20-1
D: .
size: many
J: TRBJ2-1

DNA: TGTGCCATCAGGACAGGGTGCATCGATGATCAGTTCTTC
CDR3: CAIRTGCIDDQFF
V: TRBV10-3
D: TRBD1
size: .
J: TRBJ2-1

DNA: TGTGCCAGCAGGAAATCGACATGGAGTGGCTACACCTTC
CDR3: CASRKSTWSGYTF
V: TRBV2
D: .
size: .
J: TRBJ1-2

DNA: TGCGCCAGCAGTGAAGGGACTAGCGGGAACGCGAACACCGGGGAGCTGTTTTTT
CDR3: CASSEGTSGNANTGELFF
V: TRBV10-1
D: TRBD2
size: many
J: TRBJ2-2

DNA: TGTGCCAGCAGCGTAGATCCGGGACTCAACACAGATACGCAGTATTTT
CDR3: CASSVDPGLNTDTQYF
V: TRBV9
D: .
size: .
J: TRBJ2-3

DNA: TGTGCCAGCAGCCAAGTCGGAGGGCACACTGAAGCTTTCTTT
CDR3: CASSQVGGHTEAFF
V: TRBV3-1
D: .
size: many
J: TRBJ1-1

DNA: TGTGCCAGCAACCCCTCGGGAAGGAGCGGCGAAAAACTGTTTTTT
CDR3: CASNPSGRSGEKLFF
V: TRBV12-3/TRBV12-4
D: .
size: many
J: TRBJ1-4

DNA: TGTGCCACCAGGGGGACAGGGACGACCGGGGAGCTGTTTTTT
CDR3: CATRGTGTTGELFF
V: TRBV24-1
D: TRBD1
size: .
J: TRBJ2-2

DNA: TGCAGTGCGATCACTAGCGGTACCTACAATGAGCAGTTCTTC
CDR3: CSAITSGTYNEQFF
V: TRBV20-1
D: TRBD2
size: .
J: TRBJ2-1

DNA: TGTGCCAGCAGCCAAGGAGTAGGGCACTATGGCTACACCTTC
CDR3: CASSQGVGHYGYTF
V: TRBV3-1
D: .
size: .
J: TRBJ1-2

DNA: TGTGCCAGCAGCTTGGTTTGGACAGGGACGGGCGAGCAGTACTTC
CDR3: CASSLVWTGTGEQYF
V: TRBV5-6
D: TRBD1
size: many
J: TRBJ2-7

DNA: TGTGCCAGCAGCTGTCAGGGGAACACTGAAGCTTTATTT
CDR3: CASSCQGNTEALF
V: TRBV7-9
D: .
size: .
J: TRBJ1-1

DNA: TGTGCCAGCAGCTTCTTGTTTAAAAGCTCACCCCTCCACTTT
CDR3: CASSFLFKSSPLHF
V: TRBV7-9
D: .
size: .
J: TRBJ1-6